The entry below describes one T cell receptor beta chain. Antigen specificity is unknown. Each patient relapsed following autologous stem cell transplantation, and prior brentuximab vedotin exposure differed. This sample was included in a study of PD-1 blockade in classical Hodgkin lymphoma. The CDR3 covers 19 residues. V shed 5 bases, J shed 5 bases, and the junction held 14 bases outside the gene matches. Germline CDR1 and CDR2: SGHAT and FQNNGV. Assay used: immunoSEQ multiplex PCR; TCRdb lists only in-frame clones, some missing. The sample shows around 41,000 clones, around 76% of them seen only once. Broader study findings: Patients with a complete response exhibited baseline diversity comparable to newly diagnosed patients.

This sequence originates from a human donor with classical Hodgkin lymphoma. Sequences were derived from peripheral blood mononuclear cells (PBMCs), sampled before the second cycle of nivolumab. This chain uses TRBV11-2 with TRBJ2-2; TRBD2 agrees at 13 bases. CDR3 loop: CASSGLGTSGNPRTGELFF. The CDR3 DNA sequence: TGTGCCAGCAGCGGGTTAGGGACTAGCGGGAACCCGAGGACCGGGGAGCTGTTTTTT.